Listed here are 18 T cell receptor beta chains from one sample, sequenced in a study. One entry per CDR3 protein results from TCRdb running MiXCR on the 5' RACE reads. Among roughly 5,400 distinct CDR3 sequences listed, 52% were seen once. The sequenced material came from memory CD4+ T cells sorted from blood. Subset indicated: memory CD4+ T cells, CD4+CD45RO+CD25-. The receptors shown here come from a female donor with breast cancer.

This sequence joins TRBV4-2 and TRBJ2-7, with D maybe TRBD2 (5 bases). V was trimmed by 0 bases and J by 2 bases, leaving 11 bases between them. The CDR3 is 15 amino acids. Germline assignment: CDR1 LGHNA and CDR2 YNFKEQ. CDR3 bases: TGTGCCAGCAGCCAAGATTCCGGGAACCCCTACGAGCAGTACTTC. Translated: CASSQDSGNPYEQYF.

The table lists this clonotype with a few counts. V gene TRBV5-1 combines with J gene TRBJ2-7, with D maybe TRBD1 (5 bases). Trimming took 4 bases from V and 3 from J, leaving 11 bases between them. Germline-derived CDR1 and CDR2 are SGHRS and YFSETQ. The CDR3 spans 13 residues. The CDR3 sequence is CASSAGYNYEQYF. The DNA for the CDR3 is TGCGCCAGCAGCGCAGGGTACAACTACGAGCAGTACTTC. Based on the CDR3 plus reference TRBV5-1 and TRBJ2-7, the full variable domain is KAGVTQTPRYLIKTRGQQVTLSCSPISGHRSVSWYQQTPGQGLQFLFEYFSETQRNKGNFPGRFSGRQFSNSRSEMNVSTLELGDSALYLCASSAGYNYEQYFGPGTRLTVT.

The genes are TRBV15 and TRBJ2-1; D remains ambiguous. Germline V gene data show CDR1 as LNHNV and CDR2 as YYDKDF (reference sequence). The V end was cut by 0 bases, the J end by 7 bases, with 4 bases between. The CDR3 extends over 12 amino acids. The CDR3 sequence: CATSRDRNEQFF. The CDR3 bases are TGTGCCACCAGCAGAGATAGGAATGAGCAGTTCTTC.

CDR3 residues: CASSQGGGGSNQPQHF. The CDR3 nucleotides read TGTGCCAGCAGTCAGGGAGGAGGGGGAAGCAATCAGCCCCAGCATTTT. The rearrangement uses TRBV28 and TRBJ1-5; D may be TRBD1 (6 bases). V was trimmed by 5 bases and J by 1 base, leaving 15 bases between them. The CDR3 runs 16 residues. Germline CDR1 is MDHEN and CDR2 is SYDVKM.

This clonotype showed up just a few times. The CDR3, as DNA: TGCAGTGCTAGAGTGACTAGCGGCACCGGGGAGCTGTTTTTT. It yields the protein CSARVTSGTGELFF. The gene calls are TRBV20-1 and TRBJ2-2; 9 positions match TRBD2. Germline V gene lookup returns CDR1 DFQATT and CDR2 SNEGSKA (reference sequence). V was clipped by 1 base and J by 4 bases; unmatched bases: 1. The CDR3 has 14 residues.

Worth noting for this clonotype: This may arise from a read error, as a much more abundant clone is one base away. The V call is TRBV7-6, the J call TRBJ2-3; the D call may be TRBD1 or TRBD2 (5 bases each). The germline CDR1 and CDR2 sequences are SGHVS and FNYEAQ. This CDR3 contains 16 residues. CDR3 residues: CATARNRDGGTDSQYF. Written as DNA, the CDR3 is TGTGCCACCGCCCGAAACCGGGACGGTGGCACAGATTCGCAGTATTTT. The whole variable domain, remainder taken from reference TRBV7-6 and TRBJ2-3, is GAGVSQSPRYKVTKRGQDVALRCDPISGHVSLYWYRQALGQGPEFLTYFNYEAQQDKSGLPNDRFSAERPEGSISTLTIQRTEQRDSAMYRCATARNRDGGTDSQYFGPGTRLTVL.

This clonotype was recorded a few times. The CDR3 reads CSARFHTNNEQFF. CDR3 nucleotides: TGCAGTGCTAGATTTCACACGAACAATGAGCAGTTCTTC. This sequence joins TRBV20-1 and TRBJ2-1; D not resolved. The CDR3 spans 13 residues. With 2 bases removed from V and 5 bases from J, the gap between germline ends came to 10 bases. From germline, CDR1 is DFQATT and CDR2 SNEGSKA (reference sequence).

The V and J genes are TRBV20-1 and TRBJ1-4; D unresolved. The CDR3 has 16 amino acids. V shed 1 base and J shed 4 bases, with 16 bases lying between them. The V gene's germline CDR1 is DFQATT and CDR2 SNEGSKA (reference sequence). CDR3 in amino acids: CSARAFGGLINEKLFF. Here the CDR3 DNA reads TGCAGTGCTAGAGCTTTTGGAGGCCTTATTAATGAAAAACTGTTTTTT.

This clonotype appeared a single time. CDR3 nucleotides: TGCAGTGCTAGAAGGGGTGTCGGAACCGGGGAGCTGTTTTTT. Its translation: CSARRGVGTGELFF. The rearrangement uses TRBV20-1 and TRBJ2-2; D might be TRBD1 (5 bases). The ends were cut back, 2 bases at V and 5 bases at J, with 12 bases in the middle. CDR1 and CDR2 from the germline V gene are DFQATT and SNEGSKA (reference sequence). CDR3 length: 14 residues.

This clonotype has a single count. The V call is TRBV7-9, the J call TRBJ2-3; weak D call: TRBD2 (6 bases). The germline V and J ends were trimmed by 1 base and 3 bases, with 23 bases remaining between them. The CDR3 length is 19 residues. The germline CDR1 and CDR2 sequences are SEHNR and FQNEAQ (reference sequence). Here the CDR3 reads CASSLGLGGGVVETDTQYF. The CDR3 DNA reads as TGTGCCAGCAGCTTAGGCCTCGGTGGAGGGGTGGTTGAGACAGATACGCAGTATTTT.

This clonotype was picked up a small number of times. V is TRBV5-1 and J is TRBJ1-2; 8 nucleotides line up with TRBD1. The CDR3 covers 17 residues. The germline gives CDR1 SGHRS, CDR2 YFSETQ. V trimming: 1 base; J trimming: 14 bases; junction bases outside the gene matches: 22. The CDR3 here is CASSLSTGDTLSLPKTF. In DNA, the CDR3 is TGCGCCAGCAGCTTGTCGACAGGGGACACCTTATCCCTCCCGAAGACCTTC.

The CDR3 loop reads CASSPQDRGGGYTF. CDR3 nucleotide sequence: TGTGCCAGCAGCCCCCAGGACAGGGGGGGCGGCTACACCTTC. The V and J genes are TRBV2 and TRBJ1-2, with 10 bases aligning to TRBD1. The CDR3 loop spans 14 amino acids. V was clipped by 6 bases and J by 8 bases; unmatched bases: 9. CDR1 SNHLY and CDR2 FYNNEI come from the germline V gene. Drawing the rest from reference TRBV2 and TRBJ1-2, the complete variable domain is EPEVTQTPSHQVTQMGQEVILRCVPISNHLYFYWYRQILGQKVEFLVSFYNNEISEKSEIFDDQFSVERPDGSNFTLKIRSTKLEDSAMYFCASSPQDRGGGYTFGSGTRLTVV.

The rearrangement joins TRBV5-5 to TRBJ1-2, with no clear D. Germline values: CDR1 SGHKS, CDR2 YYEKEE (reference sequence). This CDR3 is 13 amino acids long. V gave up 2 bases and J gave up 8 bases, with 13 bases separating them. As DNA, the CDR3 is TGTGCCAGCAGCTTCCGGGCGGGAGGAGGCTACACCTTC. Encoded protein: CASSFRAGGGYTF. Combining the CDR3 with reference TRBV5-5 and TRBJ1-2 gives the whole variable domain DAGVTQSPTHLIKTRGQQVTLRCSPISGHKSVSWYQQVLGQGPQFIFQYYEKEERGRGNFPDRFSARQFPNYSSELNVNALLLGDSALYLCASSFRAGGGYTFGSGTRLTVV.

As concerns this clonotype: Given the absence of the conserved phenylalanine or tryptophan at the CDR3 end, a read error is likely. CDR3 amino acids: CTTHRATNYGYTV. CDR3 sequence (DNA): TGCACTACCCACAGGGCCACTAACTATGGCTACACCGTC. This chain uses TRBV20-1 with TRBJ1-2; D is perhaps TRBD1 (6 bases). The CDR3 covers 13 residues. CDR1 is DFQATT and CDR2 is SNEGSKA in the germline V gene (reference sequence).

The rearrangement joins TRBV6-5 to TRBJ2-1; D is possibly TRBD2 (7 bases). V lost 3 bases to trimming and J lost 9 bases, with 12 bases between them. This CDR3 is built from 13 residues. Germline V lookup: CDR1 MNHEY, CDR2 SVGAGI. The CDR3 bases are TGTGCCAGCAGTTATCTAAGGGGGGGTGAGCAGTTCTTC. This encodes CASSYLRGGEQFF.

The chain couples TRBV6-5 to TRBJ2-7; no reliable D call. The germline CDR1 and CDR2 sequences are MNHEY and SVGAGI. The CDR3 extends over 16 amino acids. The ends were cut back, 0 bases at V and 3 bases at J, with 15 bases in the middle. The CDR3 coding sequence is TGTGCCAGCAGTTACTCGAGAGGCAAGGGCCTCTACGAGCAGTACTTC. Protein sequence: CASSYSRGKGLYEQYF.

This chain links TRBV30 with TRBJ1-1, with D unresolved. This CDR3 spans 13 amino acids. Trimming pared 0 bases from V and 0 bases from J, leaving 5 bases between. Germline loops: CDR1 GTSNPN, CDR2 SVGIG (reference sequence). The CDR3 DNA is TGTGCCTGGAGTGTACTTATGAACACTGAAGCTTTCTTT. It yields the protein CAWSVLMNTEAFF.

This chain uses TRBV5-6 with TRBJ1-2; D gene unclear. V dropped 4 bases and J dropped 0 bases, with 13 bases sitting between them. In germline, CDR1 is SGHDT, CDR2 YYEEEE. This CDR3 contains 15 residues. The CDR3 coding sequence is TGTGCCAGCAGCCCCCAGACTGGACCTAACTATGGCTACACCTTC. This codes for CASSPQTGPNYGYTF.